The rows below give T cell receptor beta chains drawn from one sample of a study of T-cell memory formation after mild COVID-19. TCRdb used MiXCR to reprocess the 5' RACE reads, holding one entry per CDR3 protein. The sample lists hundreds of thousands of distinct CDR3 sequences, 7% to 10% occurring once. Sequencing was performed on PBMCs or a T cell subset sorted from them (not recorded which). Receptors were obtained from a man aged 18 to 29 who had mild COVID-19 (a few samples of this study predate the infection). Cell type and time point are not known. CDR3s include the opening cysteine and the closing phenylalanine or tryptophan. Fields, in order: V gene, D gene, J gene, clone size, CDR3 DNA, CDR3 protein. The D gene is left open where the match is weak. Rows may omit the clone size; those that give it use once, few, many or a size class.

v_gene: TRBV5-1
d_gene: .
j_gene: TRBJ1-1
abundance: few
CDR3nt: TGCGCCAGCAGCCTACTGACAGCGAACACTGAAGCTTTCTTT
CDR3aa: CASSLLTANTEAFF

v_gene: TRBV7-2
d_gene: .
j_gene: TRBJ1-5
abundance: .
CDR3nt: TGTGCCAGCAGCCCGTCCCTGACAAGCAGCAATCAGCCCCAGCATTTT
CDR3aa: CASSPSLTSSNQPQHF

v_gene: TRBV11-2
d_gene: .
j_gene: TRBJ2-2
abundance: few
CDR3nt: TGTGCCAGCAGCTTATTCCGAAAACAAAACACCGGGGAGCTGTTTTTT
CDR3aa: CASSLFRKQNTGELFF

v_gene: TRBV6-1
d_gene: TRBD2
j_gene: TRBJ2-3
abundance: few
CDR3nt: TGTGCCGGCAAAAAAGGGAGGGTTGAAAACACAGATACGCAGTATTTT
CDR3aa: CAGKKGRVENTDTQYF

v_gene: TRBV7-2
d_gene: TRBD1
j_gene: TRBJ1-6
abundance: few
CDR3nt: TGTGCCAGCAGCCAGGGACAGGGCACCTCACCCCTCCACTTT
CDR3aa: CASSQGQGTSPLHF

v_gene: TRBV19
d_gene: TRBD1
j_gene: TRBJ1-4
abundance: few
CDR3nt: TGTGCCAGTAGCCGGACAGGGGCCGAAAAACTGTTTTTT
CDR3aa: CASSRTGAEKLFF

v_gene: TRBV28
d_gene: TRBD1
j_gene: TRBJ1-5
abundance: .
CDR3nt: TGTGCCAGCAGGCGACAGGGGGGAAATCGGCCCCAGCATTTT
CDR3aa: CASRRQGGNRPQHF

v_gene: TRBV12-3/TRBV12-4
d_gene: TRBD1
j_gene: TRBJ2-1
abundance: .
CDR3nt: TGTGCCAGCAGTTTGCAGGGGGACTACAATGAGCAGTTCTTC
CDR3aa: CASSLQGDYNEQFF

v_gene: TRBV6-5
d_gene: .
j_gene: TRBJ1-1
abundance: .
CDR3nt: TGTGCCAGCACCGACAGCATGAACACTGAAGCTTTCTTT
CDR3aa: CASTDSMNTEAFF

v_gene: TRBV7-9
d_gene: .
j_gene: TRBJ2-3
abundance: many
CDR3nt: TGTGCCAGCAGCTTAGAAATGGTCTATTTT
CDR3aa: CASSLEMVYF

v_gene: TRBV24-1
d_gene: .
j_gene: TRBJ1-1
abundance: .
CDR3nt: TGTGCCACCCCCAGAGTGAACACTGAAGCTTTCTTT
CDR3aa: CATPRVNTEAFF